These 26 T cell receptor beta chains originate from one sample sequenced in a study of blood T cells in healthy people across ages. Primers used in a second PCR of about 7 to 12 cycles were a sample-barcoded 5' primer and a J-beta primer mix. TCRdb re-derived calls from the 5' RACE reads in MiXCR, one entry per CDR3 protein. The sample comprises some 1.5 million distinct CDR3 sequences, over 25% of which are singletons, and 7.7% rests with the top ten. Specimen: blood. These receptors were obtained from a woman younger than 45 in good health.

This clonotype was recorded a few times. The chain combines TRBV5-1 with TRBJ2-3, with D possibly being TRBD1 (6 bases). Trimming cost V 0 bases and J 6 bases, with 14 bases left between them. The CDR3 has 15 amino acids. The germline V gene has CDR1 SGHRS and CDR2 YFSETQ. CDR3 sequence (DNA): TGCGCCAGCAGCTTGGGGCAGGGGAATGTGGATACGCAGTATTTT. The encoded protein is CASSLGQGNVDTQYF.

Note on this clonotype: A read error may be the cause here, since a much bigger clone is one base away. CDR3 in DNA: TGTGCCAGCACTAGCGGGGTCTACGGGCAGTACTTC. Its protein is CASTSGVYGQYF. The rearrangement uses TRBV6-2 or TRBV6-3 and TRBJ2-4, with 9 bases fitting TRBD2. V lost 7 bases, J lost 13 bases, and 8 bases stayed unmatched. CDR1 MNHEY and CDR2 SVGEGT come from the germline V gene. This CDR3 is 12 amino acids long.

Worth noting for this clonotype: Mismatch with germline at one junction end may stem from a read error. The genes are TRBV3-1 and TRBJ1-1; a possible D gene is TRBD1 (6 bases). Germline V gives CDR1 LGHDT, CDR2 YNNKEL (reference sequence). The CDR3 is 12 amino acids. The CDR3 loop reads CAGSQGTLEAFF. CDR3 bases: TGTGCCGGCAGCCAAGGGACATTAGAAGCTTTCTTT.

As regards this clonotype: An end of the junction does not agree with germline; a read error may underlie this. V and J are TRBV4-3 and TRBJ2-5; TRBD2 agrees at 14 bases. Germline V lookup: CDR1 LGHNA, CDR2 YSLEER. The CDR3 is made up of 17 amino acids. The CDR3 here is CASNQGLAGGPTDTQYF. The DNA of the CDR3 is TGCGCCAGCAACCAAGGACTAGCGGGAGGTCCCACAGATACGCAGTACTTC.

This clonotype was counted only a few times. V is TRBV18 and J is TRBJ1-4; D gene unclear. Trimming took 4 bases from V and 8 from J, leaving 8 bases between them. CDR1 and CDR2 from the germline V gene are KGHSH and LQKENI. The CDR3 has 12 amino acids. The CDR3 loop reads CASSRLGEKLFF. The CDR3 bases are TGTGCCAGCTCACGATTAGGAGAAAAACTGTTTTTT.

In this sample, this clonotype turned up a few times. The CDR3 sequence: CAITGFGNQPQHF. The CDR3 DNA reads TGTGCCATCACCGGGTTTGGCAATCAGCCCCAGCATTTT. The rearrangement links TRBV10-3 to TRBJ1-5, with D unresolved. Trimming pared 7 bases from V and 2 bases from J, leaving 9 bases between. This CDR3 has 13 amino acids. Per germline, CDR1 ENHRY and CDR2 SYGVKD.

In its sample, this clonotype was seen many times. The chain joins TRBV12-3 or TRBV12-4 to TRBJ2-7; 9 bases are a match to TRBD1. The CDR3 is 16 amino acids. V dropped 3 bases and J dropped 4; count of bases not matched to a gene: 10. CDR3 in amino acids: CASSFGTGHFIYEQYF. The DNA of the CDR3 is TGTGCCAGCAGTTTTGGGACAGGGCACTTCATATACGAGCAGTACTTC.

This clonotype occurred a few times. The chain uses TRBV7-9 and TRBJ2-3, with 7 bases lining up with TRBD1. V was pared by 3 bases and J by 6 bases, with 6 bases of the junction left unmatched. This CDR3 has 14 residues. From germline, CDR1 is SEHNR and CDR2 FQNEAQ (reference sequence). The CDR3 DNA reads TGTGCCAGCAGCTTCGACGACAGGGTGGATACGCAGTATTTT. Its translation is CASSFDDRVDTQYF.

This clonotype occurred many times. A read error may account for a junction end that differs from germline. The V call is TRBV4-3, the J call TRBJ2-7; the D gene is possibly TRBD2 (6 bases). There are 20 residues in the CDR3. CDR1 is LGHNA, CDR2 YSLEER, per germline. The CDR3 nucleotides are TGCGCCAGCAGCGAAGAATGGTTCGAGGCAGCGGGCTGGATATTCTACGAGCAGTACTTC. It translates to CASSEEWFEAAGWIFYEQYF.

The rearrangement links TRBV10-1 to TRBJ2-7, with D hard to call. Looked up from germline, CDR1 is WNHNN and CDR2 is SYGVQD (reference sequence). The V gene lost 6 bases and the J gene lost 3 bases, with 9 bases spanning the gap. The CDR3 runs 12 residues. The CDR3 sequence: CASRAAYYEQYF. CDR3 coding DNA: TGCGCCAGCAGGGCGGCTTACTACGAGCAGTACTTC.

This clonotype was recorded a few times. V usage is TRBV28 and J usage is TRBJ2-1; D gene ambiguous. CDR3 length: 14 amino acids. Germline V gives CDR1 MDHEN, CDR2 SYDVKM. Trimming took off 7 bases at V and 2 bases at J, with 12 bases between the two ends. The CDR3 nucleotides are TGTGCCAGCAACTATAGCCGGACCTACAATGAGCAGTTCTTC. Its protein is CASNYSRTYNEQFF.

This chain joins TRBV14 and TRBJ1-1; TRBD1 matches 7 bases. Trimming took 4 bases from V and 4 from J; bases not matched to a gene: 9. Looked up from germline, CDR1 is SGHDN and CDR2 is FVKESK. The CDR3 has 15 residues. The CDR3 region is CASSPSQGSFTEAFF. Written as DNA, the CDR3 is TGTGCCAGCAGCCCCTCACAGGGGAGTTTCACTGAAGCTTTCTTT.

This clonotype was found a few times. The CDR3 nucleotides read TGTGCCAGCAGTTCAGAGACTAGCGGGAAAGGGGAGACCCAGTACTTC. As protein: CASSSETSGKGETQYF. The chain recombines TRBV27 with TRBJ2-5, with 11 bases aligning to TRBD2. The CDR3 extends over 16 amino acids. Germline assignment: CDR1 MNHEY and CDR2 SMNVEV (reference sequence). The trim removed 4 bases at V and 5 bases at J, leaving 9 bases unmatched.

Details on this clonotype: A read error may be the cause here, since a much bigger clone is one base away. The rearrangement uses TRBV29-1 and TRBJ2-1, with TRBD2 matching 8 bases. The germline gives CDR1 SQVTM, CDR2 ANQGSEA. Trimming cost V 5 bases and J 2 bases; bases outside gene matches: 5. The CDR3 is made up of 14 amino acids. CDR3 protein: CSVFRGGPYNEQFF. In DNA form, the CDR3 reads TGCAGCGTTTTTCGGGGGGGCCCCTACAATGAGCAGTTCTTC.

This clonotype was detected once. The chain carries TRBV20-1 and TRBJ1-4, with TRBD1 matching 8 bases. Unmatched junction bases numbered 7, after V lost 6 bases and J lost 7 bases. The germline CDR1 and CDR2 sequences are DFQATT and SNEGSKA (reference sequence). The length of the CDR3 is 13 residues. The CDR3 coding sequence is TGCAGTGCCGCAGGGGGCGCGCGTGAAAAACTGTTTTTT. Encoded protein: CSAAGGAREKLFF.

V gene TRBV13 combines with J gene TRBJ2-7; 9 bases agree with TRBD2. This CDR3 has 14 amino acids. Germline values: CDR1 PRHDT, CDR2 FYEKMQ (reference sequence). The V segment lost 6 bases and the J segment 0 bases; nucleotides outside the gene matches: 3. CDR3: CASRRGGGSYEQYF. Here the CDR3 DNA reads TGTGCCAGCAGGCGGGGGGGAGGCTCCTACGAGCAGTACTTC.

This clonotype was observed a handful of times. V usage is TRBV3-1 and J usage is TRBJ1-2; D gene uncertain. This CDR3 comprises 14 residues. Germline assignment: CDR1 LGHDT and CDR2 YNNKEL (reference sequence). The V and J ends lost 1 base and 8 bases respectively, with 14 bases between them. The CDR3 here is CASSQGPFPEGYTF. The CDR3 bases are TGTGCCAGCAGCCAAGGGCCTTTCCCGGAGGGCTACACCTTC.

There are a few counts of this clonotype. V is TRBV20-1 and J is TRBJ1-5, with D uncertain. Germline values: CDR1 DFQATT, CDR2 SNEGSKA (reference sequence). Trimming left V 6 bases short and J 5 bases short, with 17 bases between. The CDR3 is 14 residues long. CDR3: CSARRGNWDQPQHF. DNA of the CDR3: TGCAGTGCCCGACGGGGTAATTGGGATCAGCCCCAGCATTTT.

As regards this clonotype: Possible read error: a much larger clone is one base away. This chain uses TRBV6-4 with TRBJ2-1, with 9 bases that match TRBD2. This CDR3 is 15 amino acids long. The germline V gene encodes CDR1 MRHNA and CDR2 SNTAGT. CDR3 nucleotides: TGTGGCAGCAGTGATGGGAGCGGGGGGTTTAATGAGCAGTTCTTC. Translating it yields CGSSDGSGGFNEQFF.

A note on this clonotype: The germline gene is not matched at one end of the junction; a read error may be the cause. The chain uses TRBV6-5 and TRBJ2-2, with 10 nucleotides matching TRBD2. The CDR3 contains 16 residues. Germline lookup yields CDR1 MNHEY and CDR2 SVGAGI. CDR3 nucleotide sequence: TGTGCCAGCAGTATACTAGCGGGGCCCAATCGTATGGAGCGGTTTTTT. Its protein is CASSILAGPNRMERFF.

Of note for this clonotype: Germline and junction disagree at one end, which may indicate a read error. The chain couples TRBV29-1 to TRBJ2-2; 7 bases align to TRBD1. This CDR3 has 15 amino acids. The germline V gene has CDR1 SQVTM and CDR2 ANQGSEA. Written as DNA, the CDR3 is TGCAGCGTTGTTGGGACAGAGCCGAACACCGGGGAGCTGTTTTTC. Its protein is CSVVGTEPNTGELFF.

This clonotype was recorded once. This chain joins TRBV4-2 and TRBJ1-2, with TRBD1 as a possible D gene (6 bases). The germline gives CDR1 LGHNA, CDR2 YNFKEQ. The CDR3 is 16 residues long. Trimming shortened V by 1 base and J by 2 bases, and 14 bases separated the two germline ends. CDR3 in DNA: TGTGCCAGCAGCCAAGGAGAGGGGGGACTCAACTATGGCTACACCTTC. Residues: CASSQGEGGLNYGYTF.

The rearrangement joins TRBV10-3 to TRBJ2-2; 8 nucleotides match TRBD1. Trimming took 4 bases from V and 6 from J; bases not matched to a gene: 4. The CDR3 sequence is 14 residues long. CDR1 ENHRY and CDR2 SYGVKD come from the germline V gene. The CDR3 reads CAISGDRGSGELFF. CDR3 nucleotide sequence: TGTGCCATCAGTGGCGACAGGGGTTCCGGGGAGCTGTTTTTT.

In this sample, this clonotype turned up a few times. This chain links TRBV20-1 with TRBJ1-2; D might be TRBD1 (5 bases). From germline, CDR1 is DFQATT and CDR2 SNEGSKA (reference sequence). This CDR3 is built from 13 residues. Trimming took off 5 bases at V and 8 bases at J, with 18 bases between the two ends. The CDR3 sequence is CSARSGTWEGYTF. CDR3 nucleotide sequence: TGCAGTGCTCGTTCCGGGACTTGGGAGGGCTACACCTTC.

The gene calls are TRBV3-1 and TRBJ1-1; TRBD1 might be the D (5 bases). The CDR3 has 14 residues. In germline, CDR1 is LGHDT, CDR2 YNNKEL (reference sequence). The V end lost 0 bases, the J end lost 4 bases, and 9 bases lay between the germline ends. This chain's CDR3 is CASSQEEGTTEAFF. In nucleotides, the CDR3 is TGTGCCAGCAGCCAAGAGGAAGGGACCACTGAAGCTTTCTTT.

This chain links TRBV20-1 with TRBJ2-5; possibly TRBD1 for D (6 bases). The length of the CDR3 is 13 residues. Germline loops: CDR1 DFQATT, CDR2 SNEGSKA (reference sequence). V was trimmed by 3 bases and J by 4 bases, leaving 12 bases between them. This CDR3 reads CSASRTVGETQYF. In DNA, the CDR3 is TGCAGTGCTAGCCGGACAGTAGGAGAGACCCAGTACTTC.